This TCR beta chain appears in the sequencing data of a study of identical twins. In germline, CDR1 is SGDLS, CDR2 YYNGEE. This CDR3 has 17 residues. Trimming removed 0 bases from V and 3 bases from J; junction bases left unmatched: 8. In TCRdb, the 5' RACE reads were re-called with MiXCR into one record per CDR3 protein. In the table there are more than 1.5 million distinct CDR3 sequences, about 30% of which are singletons. The sample holds a few counts of this clonotype. The V call is TRBV9, the J call TRBJ2-3; 9 bases line up with TRBD2. Sequencing input: cord blood. The TCR sequence derives from a newborn girl in good health. CDR3 in amino acids: CASSVDVAGGLTDTQYF. CDR3 sequence (DNA): TGTGCCAGCAGCGTAGACGTCGCGGGGGGGCTAACAGATACGCAGTATTTT.